Below are 18 T cell receptor beta chains sequenced from a single sample in a study of shared clonotypes between healthy human individuals. Assay: immunoSEQ multiplex PCR; the TCRdb copy retains only in-frame clones and omits some. The table has 850,000 to 1,200,000 clones, about 75% seen once. The specimen sequenced was memory CD4+ T cells sorted from blood. Subset here: CD45RA-negative fraction. Every receptor here comes from a man aged 18 to 29 in good health.

Of note for this clone: Given the absence of the conserved phenylalanine or tryptophan at the CDR3 end, a read error is likely. No DNA is shown, since the ends of the CDR3 on it are uncertain; the CDR3 is the one TCRdb lists. The chain employs TRBV2 and TRBJ1-1; the table names TRBD1, a call not compared with the DNA. CDR1 is SNHLY, CDR2 FYNNEI, per germline. Inclusive of both ends, the CDR3 amounts to 12 amino acids. This CDR3 reads CASSESMAGEHY.

Many counts were recorded for this clone. The chain recombines TRBV10-3 with TRBJ2-1, with TRBD2 identical over 8 bases. V lost 3 bases, J lost 7 bases, and 8 bases stayed unmatched. The CDR3 runs 15 residues. Germline CDR1 reads ENHRY; CDR2 reads SYGVKD. The CDR3: CAISDSGGAGNEQFF. CDR3 DNA: TGTGCCATCAGTGACTCGGGGGGGGCCGGGAATGAGCAGTTCTTC.

Concerning this clone itself: A single base separates this from a much larger clone, so it may be a read error. This chain connects TRBV10-2 to TRBJ2-1; D call uncertain. CDR1 is WSHSY, CDR2 SAAADI, per germline. Trimming took off 7 bases at V and 5 bases at J, with 6 bases between the two ends. This CDR3 region has 11 residues. CDR3 in DNA: TGCGCCAGCATCCGAAACAATGAGCAGTTCTTC. This codes for CASIRNNEQFF.

The genes are TRBV4-1 and TRBJ2-3; 7 positions match TRBD1. Trimming removed 0 bases from V and 6 bases from J; junction bases left unmatched: 6. This CDR3 contains 15 residues. The V gene's germline CDR1 is MGHRA and CDR2 YSYEKL. CDR3 sequence (DNA): TGCGCCAGCAGCCAAGATCTGAGGGGGCTGGATACGCAGTATTTT. Translated, it gives CASSQDLRGLDTQYF.

This clone has only a few counts. The chain employs TRBV30 and TRBJ1-1, with TRBD1 identical over 7 bases. Germline CDR1 and CDR2: GTSNPN and SVGIG (reference sequence). The CDR3 length is 13 residues. Germline trimming cut 3 bases from V and 4 bases from J; bases unmatched to any gene: 5. The DNA for the CDR3 is TGTGCCTGGAGGGGACAGCAGGGCACTGAAGCTTTCTTT. Its translation is CAWRGQQGTEAFF. The full variable domain, its missing parts supplied by reference TRBV30 and TRBJ1-1, is SQTIHQWPATLVQPVGSPLSLECTVEGTSNPNLYWYRQAAGRGLQLLFYSVGIGQISSEVPQNLSASRPQDRQFILSSKKLLLSDSGFYLCAWRGQQGTEAFFGQGTRLTVV.

Of note for this clone: This sample includes further DNA sequences coding for the same CDR3. This sequence joins TRBV30 and TRBJ1-5; 7 bases are shared with TRBD1. Germline V lookup: CDR1 GTSNPN, CDR2 SVGIG (reference sequence). The CDR3 is 12 amino acids. V lost 1 base and J lost 6; bases outside the gene matches: 0. For the CDR3, the DNA is TGTGCCTGGAGTGACAGGGGTCAGCCCCAGCATTTT. Residues: CAWSDRGQPQHF. The entire variable domain, with the rest obtained from reference TRBV30 and TRBJ1-5, is as follows: SQTIHQWPATLVQPVGSPLSLECTVEGTSNPNLYWYRQAAGRGLQLLFYSVGIGQISSEVPQNLSASRPQDRQFILSSKKLLLSDSGFYLCAWSDRGQPQHFGDGTRLSIL.

The rearrangement links TRBV29-1 to TRBJ1-4; weak D call: TRBD1 (5 bases). Germline V lookup: CDR1 SQVTM, CDR2 ANQGSEA. The V gene lost 6 bases and the J gene lost 4 bases, with 9 bases spanning the gap. The CDR3 is 12 amino acids. The CDR3 spells CSVTVVNEKLFF. CDR3 DNA sequence: TGCAGCGTGACAGTTGTTAATGAAAAACTGTTTTTT.

The J gene is TRBJ2-5, the V gene TRBV5-6; 8 bases align to TRBD1. The ends lost 5 bases at V and 4 bases at J; junction bases unmatched: 10. CDR3 length: 15 amino acids. Germline CDR1 and CDR2: SGHDT and YYEEEE. The CDR3 DNA reads as TGTGCCAGCAGTTCCGGGACAGGTAAAGGAGAGACCCAGTACTTC. It codes for CASSSGTGKGETQYF.

Comment on this clone: Germline is not matched at one junction end, which may reflect a read error. The chain has TRBV5-4 and TRBJ2-1, with D perhaps TRBD1 (5 bases). The CDR3 has 12 amino acids. The germline V gene encodes CDR1 SGHNT and CDR2 YYREEE (reference sequence). As DNA, the CDR3 is TGTGCCAGCACCTTGAAGGGGTATGAGCAGTTCTTC. Encoded protein: CASTLKGYEQFF.

This chain uses TRBV13 with TRBJ2-7, with D hard to call. The CDR3 sequence is 14 residues long. CDR1 and CDR2 from the germline V gene are PRHDT and FYEKMQ (reference sequence). The V end was cut by 5 bases, the J end by 2 bases, with 13 bases between. CDR3 sequence (DNA): TGTGCCAGCAGCCCCCGGGTCACAACCTACGAGCAGTACTTC. Protein sequence: CASSPRVTTYEQYF.

This chain links TRBV5-1 with TRBJ1-6, with 7 bases fitting TRBD1. Germline loops: CDR1 SGHRS, CDR2 YFSETQ. V dropped 4 bases and J dropped 8; count of bases not matched to a gene: 9. The CDR3 contains 15 residues. CDR3 region: CASSGTGQTYSPLHF. The CDR3 bases are TGCGCCAGCAGCGGAACGGGACAGACCTATTCACCCCTCCACTTT.

This clone came up a few times. The J gene is TRBJ2-1, the V gene TRBV30, with TRBD2 identical over 12 bases. The V gene's germline CDR1 is GTSNPN and CDR2 SVGIG (reference sequence). The J segment lost 6 bases and the V segment lost 1 base, leaving 10 bases of the junction unmatched. The CDR3 loop spans 17 amino acids. The CDR3 sequence: CAWSGGRTSGMGNEQFF. As DNA, the CDR3 is TGTGCCTGGAGTGGGGGAAGGACTAGCGGGATGGGCAATGAGCAGTTCTTC.

CDR3 nucleotide sequence: TGTGCCAGCAGGCGGGGGAGCGCGAACACCGGGGAGCTGTTTTTT. This codes for CASRRGSANTGELFF. The chain combines TRBV2 with TRBJ2-2; TRBD2 aligns across 7 bases. CDR1 is SNHLY and CDR2 is FYNNEI in the germline V gene. The CDR3 length is 15 residues. The J segment lost 0 bases and the V segment lost 6 bases, leaving 4 bases of the junction unmatched.

This rearrangement joins TRBV5-4 to TRBJ1-5, with D maybe TRBD1 (5 bases). The CDR3 loop spans 15 amino acids. The V end was cut by 1 base, the J end by 7 bases, with 15 bases between. Germline-derived CDR1 and CDR2 are SGHNT and YYREEE (reference sequence). The chain's CDR3 is CASSLRGTGGQPQHF. CDR3 DNA: TGTGCCAGCAGCTTGCGAGGGACGGGGGGACAGCCCCAGCATTTT.

The chain joins TRBV5-4 to TRBJ2-5; 8 nucleotides line up with TRBD1. The junction had 10 bases not matched to a gene; V was cut back by 4 bases and J by 5 bases. The length of the CDR3 is 15 residues. Per germline, CDR1 SGHNT and CDR2 YYREEE (reference sequence). CDR3 amino acids: CASSRLDRVGETQYF. In DNA, the CDR3 is TGTGCCAGCAGCCGACTGGACAGGGTGGGGGAGACCCAGTACTTC.

V gene TRBV10-3 combines with J gene TRBJ1-1; 9 bases are shared with TRBD1. In germline, CDR1 is ENHRY, CDR2 SYGVKD. The CDR3 is 14 residues long. J was trimmed by 5 bases and V by 10 bases; bases with no gene match: 11. CDR3 DNA sequence: TGTGCCACCAAGACACAGGGGGCGAGGACTGAAGCTTTCTTT. Its translation is CATKTQGARTEAFF.

This chain connects TRBV10-3 to TRBJ1-1, with unresolved D. Trimming left V 10 bases short and J 1 base short, with 13 bases between. The CDR3 is 13 amino acids. Looked up from germline, CDR1 is ENHRY and CDR2 is SYGVKD. The CDR3 is CATSLGGNTEAFF. In nucleotides, the CDR3 is TGTGCCACTTCTTTGGGTGGGAACACTGAAGCTTTCTTT.

This chain joins TRBV6-1 and TRBJ1-2, with D possibly matching TRBD1 (5 bases). CDR3 length: 13 residues. Germline V gives CDR1 MNHNS, CDR2 SASEGT. The CDR3 here is CEAGDLANYGYTF. CDR3 DNA: TGTGAAGCGGGGGACCTAGCTAACTATGGCTACACCTTC.